This T cell receptor (beta chain) comes out of a study of blood T cell repertoires in COVID-19. The table came from immunoSEQ multiplex PCR; TCRdb's copy has only in-frame clones and leaves some out. The sample gives some 200,000 clones, roughly 80% of which show up once; 10% is in the top ten. This clonotype originated in a woman of 80 years or more with acute or convalescent COVID-19. Sequencing was done on a sample of peripheral blood.

This CDR3 is CASSPGTGGNNSPLHF. CDR3 nucleotides: TGTGCCAGCAGTCCCGGGACAGGGGGGAATAATTCACCCCTCCACTTT. This chain joins TRBV27 and TRBJ1-6; TRBD1 agrees at 11 bases. Per the germline V gene, CDR1 is MNHEY and CDR2 is SMNVEV (reference sequence). V shed 5 bases and J 5 bases; nucleotides not matched to a gene: 5. The CDR3 loop spans 16 amino acids.